Presented here are 32 T cell receptor beta chains from one specimen sequenced in a study of CD8 T cells in Susac syndrome. The RNA input was about 0.5 to 1 ug, and it was reverse transcribed with random hexamers. TCRdb reprocessed the immunoSEQ multiplex PCR reads with MiXCR, giving one entry per CDR3 protein. The data hold 150,000 to 200,000 distinct CDR3 sequences, with 94% observed a single time. The sequencing sample was made of CD4+ T cells from PBMCs. The receptors derive from a human donor with Susac syndrome.

This clonotype turned up a few times. The chain couples TRBV12-3 or TRBV12-4 to TRBJ2-6; D not resolved. V shed 3 bases and J shed 2 bases, with 2 bases lying between them. The CDR3 loop spans 13 amino acids. This CDR3 is CASSFTGANVLTF. CDR3 bases: TGTGCCAGCAGTTTTACTGGGGCCAACGTCCTGACTTTC.

The chain links TRBV7-3 to TRBJ1-2; no clear D gene. V was trimmed by 2 bases and J by 0 bases, leaving 7 bases between them. Looked up from germline, CDR1 is SGHTA and CDR2 is FQGTGA. This CDR3 spans 14 amino acids. This CDR3 reads CASSLVMTNYGYTF. CDR3 DNA: TGTGCCAGCAGCTTAGTCATGACTAACTATGGCTACACCTTC.

The genes are TRBV4-1 and TRBJ2-1; 9 bases agree with TRBD2. V lost 0 bases to trimming and J lost 10 bases; unmatched junction nucleotides: 7. CDR3 length equals 15 residues. Germline V gives CDR1 MGHRA, CDR2 YSYEKL. CDR3 nucleotide sequence: TGCGCCAGCAGCCAAGATGGGCGGGGGGGCCGAGAGCAGTTCTTC. Its protein product is CASSQDGRGGREQFF.

The count of this clonotype is one. The chain employs TRBV9 and TRBJ1-4, with D uncertain. This CDR3 spans 14 amino acids. Trimming left V 4 bases short and J 7 bases short, with 14 bases between. CDR1 SGDLS and CDR2 YYNGEE come from the germline V gene. CDR3 sequence (DNA): TGTGCCAGCAGCCCTAGGGTGGTGGGTGAAAAACTGTTTTTT. Translated: CASSPRVVGEKLFF.

The chain has TRBV5-6 and TRBJ2-3, with no clear D. The ends were cut back, 4 bases at V and 10 bases at J, with 16 bases in the middle. Per the germline V gene, CDR1 is SGHDT and CDR2 is YYEEEE. The CDR3 has 13 amino acids. The CDR3 loop is CASSPKNHFAQYF. CDR3 sequence (DNA): TGTGCCAGCAGCCCAAAGAACCACTTCGCGCAGTATTTT.

The chain combines TRBV24-1 with TRBJ2-1; TRBD2 is a possible D gene (5 bases). Trimming pared 5 bases from V and 7 bases from J, leaving 11 bases between. Germline V gene sequence: CDR1 KGHDR, CDR2 SFDVKD. The CDR3 contains 13 residues. CDR3 sequence: CATSAPGVNEQFF. The CDR3 coding sequence is TGTGCCACCAGTGCCCCCGGGGTAAATGAGCAGTTCTTC.

This clonotype was recorded only once. This chain uses TRBV29-1 with TRBJ1-2, with D maybe TRBD1 (5 bases). V lost 7 bases and J 4 bases, leaving 13 bases between the germline ends. Germline CDR1 reads SQVTM; CDR2 reads ANQGSEA. This CDR3 is 12 amino acids long. Here the CDR3 reads CSAEEGSYGYTF. CDR3 DNA: TGCAGCGCAGAGGAGGGGTCCTATGGCTACACCTTC. Full variable domain (remainder filled in from reference TRBV29-1 and TRBJ1-2): SAVISQKPSRDICQRGTSLTIQCQVDSQVTMMFWYRQQPGQSLTLIATANQGSEATYESGFVIDKFPISRPNLTFSTLTVSNMSPEDSSIYLCSAEEGSYGYTFGSGTRLTVV.

This clonotype appeared a single time. The chain couples TRBV9 to TRBJ1-3, with no clear D. Germline CDR1 and CDR2: SGDLS and YYNGEE. The CDR3 has 16 amino acids. V was pared by 0 bases and J by 0 bases, with 10 bases between. CDR3 nucleotides: TGTGCCAGCAGCGTAGCCGAGGACTCCTCTGGAAACACCATATATTTT. It specifies CASSVAEDSSGNTIYF.

The genes are TRBV4-3 and TRBJ2-4; 10 bases match TRBD2. Germline assignment: CDR1 LGHNA and CDR2 YSLEER. V lost 2 bases to trimming and J lost 8 bases; unmatched junction nucleotides: 12. The CDR3 length is 17 residues. CDR3 loop: CASSQKPAGTSEDIQYF. Here the CDR3 DNA reads TGCGCCAGCAGCCAAAAACCGGCCGGGACTAGCGAAGACATTCAGTACTTC.

This chain joins TRBV20-1 and TRBJ1-5; D is possibly TRBD1 (5 bases). CDR3 length: 17 residues. From germline, CDR1 is DFQATT and CDR2 SNEGSKA (reference sequence). The ends were cut back, 8 bases at V and 1 base at J, with 24 bases in the middle. The CDR3 coding sequence is TGCAGTCCCCCACCGGAATGGGGGAGGCTGAGCAATCAGCCCCAGCATTTT. It yields the protein CSPPPEWGRLSNQPQHF.

V usage is TRBV3-1 and J usage is TRBJ2-7; TRBD1 agrees at 10 bases. Germline trimming cut 8 bases from V and 3 bases from J; bases unmatched to any gene: 7. The germline gives CDR1 LGHDT, CDR2 YNNKEL (reference sequence). The CDR3 totals 14 residues. In nucleotides, the CDR3 is TGTGCCAGCGCCCGGGACAGGGGAATCTACGAGCAGTACTTC. It yields the protein CASARDRGIYEQYF.

This rearrangement joins TRBV5-8 to TRBJ2-3; D unresolved. V was clipped by 1 base and J by 7 bases, with 10 bases between them. The CDR3 sequence is 13 residues long. Germline-derived CDR1 and CDR2 are SGHTS and YDEGEE. CDR3 coding DNA: TGTGCCAGCAGCTTGCTGGACGCCTATACGCAGTATTTT. Translation: CASSLLDAYTQYF.

The V and J genes are TRBV5-1 and TRBJ2-1, with a weak D call TRBD1 (5 bases). The length of the CDR3 is 16 residues. V dropped 0 bases and J dropped 8 bases, with 18 bases sitting between them. Germline V gene sequence: CDR1 SGHRS, CDR2 YFSETQ. CDR3 sequence: CASSLAQSLGVDEQFF. The CDR3 DNA is TGCGCCAGCAGCTTGGCCCAATCGTTAGGGGTCGATGAGCAGTTCTTC. The variable domain in full, with the rest retrieved from reference TRBV5-1 and TRBJ2-1, is KAGVTQTPRYLIKTRGQQVTLSCSPISGHRSVSWYQQTPGQGLQFLFEYFSETQRNKGNFPGRFSGRQFSNSRSEMNVSTLELGDSALYLCASSLAQSLGVDEQFFGPGTRLTVL.

The chain links TRBV29-1 to TRBJ2-1; D unresolved. Germline assignment: CDR1 SQVTM and CDR2 ANQGSEA. V was cut by 4 bases and J by 1 base, with 14 bases left in between. The CDR3 consists of 15 residues. CDR3 coding DNA: TGCAGCGTTGTTGGGCTTACTTATTCCTACAATGAGCAGTTCTTC. This gives the protein CSVVGLTYSYNEQFF.

The DNA for the CDR3 is TGCGCCAGCAGCGGGCAGGGCACTGAGCAGTTCTTC. Protein: CASSGQGTEQFF. The chain is built from TRBV5-1 and TRBJ2-1; tentatively, D is TRBD1 (5 bases). CDR3 size: 12 residues. The germline V gene encodes CDR1 SGHRS and CDR2 YFSETQ. V lost 4 bases and J lost 9, with 11 bases in between.

The rearrangement uses TRBV18 and TRBJ1-6, with TRBD1 matching 8 bases. The CDR3 is 16 residues long. CDR1 is KGHSH, CDR2 LQKENI, per germline. V lost 3 bases to trimming and J lost 6 bases; unmatched junction nucleotides: 7. The CDR3 DNA reads as TGTGCCAGCTCACCGACCCGGGACAGGTTTAATTCACCCCTCCACTTT. Residues: CASSPTRDRFNSPLHF.

The chain employs TRBV20-1 and TRBJ2-7, with 8 positions matching TRBD1. CDR1 is DFQATT, CDR2 SNEGSKA, per germline (reference sequence). After removal of 0 bases from V and 5 bases from J, the junction contained 9 bases not matched to a gene. This CDR3 has 15 amino acids. CDR3 nucleotides: TGCAGTGCTAGAGATACTGGGCAGGGGGCCCACGAGCAGTACTTC. Amino acids: CSARDTGQGAHEQYF.

The rearrangement joins TRBV29-1 to TRBJ2-6; possible D gene TRBD1, 8 bases. With 6 bases removed from V and 2 bases from J, the gap between germline ends came to 14 bases. Germline V gene sequence: CDR1 SQVTM, CDR2 ANQGSEA. The CDR3 is made up of 15 amino acids. CDR3 loop: CSVTGGVPGANVLTF. As DNA, the CDR3 is TGCAGCGTCACAGGGGGGGTCCCTGGGGCCAACGTCCTGACTTTC.

V gene TRBV5-4 combines with J gene TRBJ2-7; D not certain. The germline V gene encodes CDR1 SGHNT and CDR2 YYREEE (reference sequence). This CDR3 has 13 residues. Trimming removed 0 bases at V and 2 bases at J, with 6 bases between. CDR3 sequence (DNA): TGTGCCAGCAGCTTGGACACAGCCTACGAGCAGTACTTC. Amino acids: CASSLDTAYEQYF.

The chain carries TRBV9 and TRBJ1-6; TRBD1 agrees at 8 bases. With 0 bases clipped from V and 7 bases from J, the junction kept 3 bases outside the gene matches. The CDR3 consists of 15 residues. CDR1 is SGDLS and CDR2 is YYNGEE in the germline V gene. CDR3 protein: CASSVEGQENSPLHF. CDR3 DNA sequence: TGTGCCAGCAGCGTAGAGGGACAGGAGAATTCACCCCTCCACTTT. Supplemented by reference TRBV9 and TRBJ1-6, the full variable domain reads DSGVTQTPKHLITATGQRVTLRCSPRSGDLSVYWYQQSLDQGLQFLIQYYNGEERAKGNILERFSAQQFPDLHSELNLSSLELGDSALYFCASSVEGQENSPLHFGNGTRLTVT.

This chain joins TRBV30 and TRBJ2-7; D is unresolved. Per germline, CDR1 GTSNPN and CDR2 SVGIG (reference sequence). The V and J ends lost 0 bases and 5 bases respectively, with 14 bases between them. The CDR3 is made up of 14 amino acids. Here the CDR3 DNA reads TGTGCCTGGAGTGTAAGAGGAGTCGGCGACGAGCAGTACTTC. It is translated as CAWSVRGVGDEQYF.

The chain recombines TRBV27 with TRBJ2-5; 8 bases are shared with TRBD1. The germline V gene has CDR1 MNHEY and CDR2 SMNVEV (reference sequence). The CDR3 covers 15 residues. With 3 bases clipped from V and 2 bases from J, the junction kept 5 bases outside the gene matches. CDR3 in amino acids: CASSLTGEFQETQYF. As DNA, the CDR3 is TGTGCCAGCAGTTTGACAGGGGAATTTCAAGAGACCCAGTACTTC.

The chain uses TRBV4-3 and TRBJ2-1, with a possible D match to TRBD2 (7 bases). The V end was cut by 0 bases, the J end by 0 bases, with 9 bases between. Germline V gene data show CDR1 as LGHNA and CDR2 as YSLEER. The CDR3 extends over 16 amino acids. For the CDR3, the DNA is TGCGCCAGCAGCCAAGATAGGGGGGGCTCCTACAATGAGCAGTTCTTC. Translation gives CASSQDRGGSYNEQFF.

The chain employs TRBV4-2 and TRBJ2-5; D is unresolved. V was shortened by 0 bases and J by 5 bases, with 7 bases between the two germline ends. This CDR3 contains 13 residues. The germline V gene has CDR1 LGHNA and CDR2 YNFKEQ. CDR3 in DNA: TGTGCCAGCAGCCAAGAGTTGGGGGAGACCCAGTACTTC. Translation gives CASSQELGETQYF.

This chain connects TRBV12-3 or TRBV12-4 to TRBJ1-6; TRBD1 agrees at 8 bases. The CDR3 sequence is 15 residues long. V was clipped by 4 bases and J by 10 bases; unmatched bases: 9. CDR3 amino acids: CASSWDRTGTSPLHF. The CDR3 DNA is TGTGCCAGCAGTTGGGATAGGACAGGGACCTCACCCCTCCACTTT.

The rearrangement links TRBV18 to TRBJ2-7; D is undetermined. Germline CDR1 KGHSH, CDR2 LQKENI. The CDR3 contains 13 residues. Trimming shortened V by 2 bases and J by 4 bases, and 9 bases separated the two germline ends. This CDR3 is CASSPTLAYEQYF. CDR3 nucleotides: TGTGCCAGCTCACCAACTCTGGCGTACGAGCAGTACTTC.

This chain links TRBV9 with TRBJ2-7; 12 bases align to TRBD2. The CDR3 length is 16 residues. The germline V gene encodes CDR1 SGDLS and CDR2 YYNGEE. The V and J ends lost 1 base and 6 bases, in that order; junction bases with no gene match: 8. This CDR3 is CASSVTSGGSSGEQYF. CDR3 in DNA: TGTGCCAGCAGCGTAACTAGCGGGGGGAGTTCGGGCGAGCAGTACTTC.

V is TRBV25-1 and J is TRBJ2-2; 7 bases are a match to TRBD1. The germline V gene has CDR1 MGHDK and CDR2 SYGVNS. The V segment lost 4 bases and the J segment 4 bases; nucleotides outside the gene matches: 9. The CDR3 length is 16 residues. The CDR3, as DNA: TGTGCCAGCAGTGCCCTCGAGGGGGCGAGCACCGGGGAGCTGTTTTTT. Its protein is CASSALEGASTGELFF.

The chain joins TRBV5-4 to TRBJ2-3; 8 bases align to TRBD2. Trimming removed 2 bases from V and 5 bases from J; junction bases left unmatched: 4. There are 14 residues in the CDR3. Germline CDR1 reads SGHNT; CDR2 reads YYREEE (reference sequence). CDR3 nucleotides: TGTGCCAGCAGCTTCGGGGGGGCGAGAGATACGCAGTATTTT. This encodes CASSFGGARDTQYF.

V and J are TRBV24-1 and TRBJ2-3, with D tentatively TRBD2 (6 bases). This CDR3 comprises 14 residues. Germline CDR1 KGHDR, CDR2 SFDVKD. V lost 5 bases to trimming and J lost 0 bases, with 8 bases between them. The CDR3 loop is CATSGGASTDTQYF. The CDR3 coding sequence is TGTGCCACCAGTGGCGGGGCAAGCACAGATACGCAGTATTTT.

V and J are TRBV20-1 and TRBJ2-3; 9 bases fit TRBD1. The CDR3 is made up of 14 amino acids. Germline CDR1 is DFQATT and CDR2 is SNEGSKA (reference sequence). The V segment lost 4 bases and the J segment 4 bases; nucleotides outside the gene matches: 6. CDR3 residues: CSAIGTGKSDTQYF. CDR3 nucleotides: TGCAGTGCTATTGGGACAGGGAAATCAGATACGCAGTATTTT.

V and J are TRBV30 and TRBJ2-3; 7 nucleotides match TRBD2. The CDR3 contains 18 residues. V shed 4 bases and J 0 bases; nucleotides not matched to a gene: 16. Germline V gene sequence: CDR1 GTSNPN, CDR2 SVGIG (reference sequence). CDR3 amino acids: CAWNVRGTGITSTDTQYF. CDR3 nucleotide sequence: TGTGCCTGGAACGTGCGGGGGACCGGTATCACTAGCACAGATACGCAGTATTTT.